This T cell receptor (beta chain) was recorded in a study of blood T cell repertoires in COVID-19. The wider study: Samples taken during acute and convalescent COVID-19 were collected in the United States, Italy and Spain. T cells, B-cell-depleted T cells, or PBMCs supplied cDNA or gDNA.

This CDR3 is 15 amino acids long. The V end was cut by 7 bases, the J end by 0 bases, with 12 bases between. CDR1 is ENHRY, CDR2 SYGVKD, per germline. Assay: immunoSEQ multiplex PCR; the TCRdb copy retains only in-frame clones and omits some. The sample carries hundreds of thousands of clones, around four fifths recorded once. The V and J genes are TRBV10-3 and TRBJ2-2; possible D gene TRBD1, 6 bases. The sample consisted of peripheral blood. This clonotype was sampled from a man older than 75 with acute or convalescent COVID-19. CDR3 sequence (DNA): TGTGCCATCAACATCGGACAGCCGAACACCGGGGAGCTGTTTTTT. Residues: CAINIGQPNTGELFF.